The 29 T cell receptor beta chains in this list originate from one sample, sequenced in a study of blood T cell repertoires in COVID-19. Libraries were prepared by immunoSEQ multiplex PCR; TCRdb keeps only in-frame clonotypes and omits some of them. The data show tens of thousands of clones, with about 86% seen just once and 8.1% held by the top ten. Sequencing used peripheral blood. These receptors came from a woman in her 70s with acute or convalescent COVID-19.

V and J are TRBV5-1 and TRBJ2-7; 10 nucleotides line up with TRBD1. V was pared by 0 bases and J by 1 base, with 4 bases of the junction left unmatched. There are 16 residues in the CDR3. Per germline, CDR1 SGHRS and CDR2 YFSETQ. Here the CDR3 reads CASSLAVGQGSYEQYF. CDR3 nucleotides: TGCGCCAGCAGCTTGGCCGTGGGACAGGGGTCCTACGAGCAGTACTTC. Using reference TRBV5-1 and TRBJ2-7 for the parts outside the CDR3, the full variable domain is KAGVTQTPRYLIKTRGQQVTLSCSPISGHRSVSWYQQTPGQGLQFLFEYFSETQRNKGNFPGRFSGRQFSNSRSEMNVSTLELGDSALYLCASSLAVGQGSYEQYFGPGTRLTVT.

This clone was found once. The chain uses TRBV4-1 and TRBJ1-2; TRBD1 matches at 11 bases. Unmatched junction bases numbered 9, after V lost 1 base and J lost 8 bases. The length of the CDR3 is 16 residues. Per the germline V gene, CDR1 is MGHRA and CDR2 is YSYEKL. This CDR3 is CASSQVGTGGVSGYTF. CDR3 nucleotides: TGCGCCAGCAGCCAAGTAGGGACAGGGGGGGTTAGCGGCTACACCTTC.

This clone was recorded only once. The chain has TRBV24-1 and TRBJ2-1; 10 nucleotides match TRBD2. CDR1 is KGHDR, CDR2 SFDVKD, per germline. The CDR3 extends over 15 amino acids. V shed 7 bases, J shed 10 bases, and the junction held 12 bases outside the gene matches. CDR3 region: CATRSRASGSGEQFF. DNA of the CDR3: TGTGCCACCAGGTCGCGGGCTAGCGGGAGCGGGGAGCAGTTCTTC.

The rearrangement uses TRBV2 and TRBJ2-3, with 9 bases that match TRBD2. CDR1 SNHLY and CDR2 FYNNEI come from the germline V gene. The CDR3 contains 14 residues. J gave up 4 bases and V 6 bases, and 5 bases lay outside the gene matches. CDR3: CASSGTSNADTQYF. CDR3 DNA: TGTGCCAGCAGCGGGACTAGCAACGCAGATACGCAGTATTTT.

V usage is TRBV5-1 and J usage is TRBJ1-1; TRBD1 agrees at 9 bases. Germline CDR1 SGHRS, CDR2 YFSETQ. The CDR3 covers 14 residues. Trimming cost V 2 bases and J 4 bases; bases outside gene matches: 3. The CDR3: CASSLQGAVTEAFF. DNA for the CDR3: TGCGCCAGCAGCTTACAGGGGGCGGTCACTGAAGCTTTCTTT.

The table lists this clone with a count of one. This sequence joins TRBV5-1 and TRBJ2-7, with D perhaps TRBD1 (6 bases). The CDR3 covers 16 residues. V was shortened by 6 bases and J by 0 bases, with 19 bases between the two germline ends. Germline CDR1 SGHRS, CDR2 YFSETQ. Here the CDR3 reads CASMKTTGLSSYEQYF. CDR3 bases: TGCGCCAGCATGAAAACGACAGGTCTGAGCTCCTACGAGCAGTACTTC.

The CDR3 coding sequence is TGTGCCTGTGGACAGGGGAAGCAGTACTTC. It codes for CACGQGKQYF. The V and J genes are TRBV30 and TRBJ2-7, with 9 bases identical to TRBD1. The CDR3 sequence is 10 residues long. Germline-derived CDR1 and CDR2 are GTSNPN and SVGIG (reference sequence). The V gene end was trimmed by 6 bases and the J gene end by 8 bases; junction bases not matched to a gene: 2.

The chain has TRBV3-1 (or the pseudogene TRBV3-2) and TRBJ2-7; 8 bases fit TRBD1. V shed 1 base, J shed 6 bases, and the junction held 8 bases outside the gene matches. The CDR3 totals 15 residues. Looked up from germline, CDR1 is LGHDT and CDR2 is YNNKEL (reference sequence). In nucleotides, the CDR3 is TGTGCCAGCAGCCAAGGGCGGACAGGGAGAGGCGAGCAGTACTTC. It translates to CASSQGRTGRGEQYF.

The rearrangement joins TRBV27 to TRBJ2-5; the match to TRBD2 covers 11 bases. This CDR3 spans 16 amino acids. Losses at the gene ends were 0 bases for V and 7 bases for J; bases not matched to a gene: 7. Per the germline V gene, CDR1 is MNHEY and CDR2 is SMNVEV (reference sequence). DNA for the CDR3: TGTGCCAGCAGTTTATCGGTTAGCGGGGGGGCGGGGACCCAGTACTTC. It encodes CASSLSVSGGAGTQYF.

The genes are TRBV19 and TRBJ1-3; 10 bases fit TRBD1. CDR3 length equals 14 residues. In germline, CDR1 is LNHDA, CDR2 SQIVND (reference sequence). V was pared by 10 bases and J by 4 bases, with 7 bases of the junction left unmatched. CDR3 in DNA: TGTGCCACCGACCGGGGACAGGGGGGAAACACCATATATTTT. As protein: CATDRGQGGNTIYF.

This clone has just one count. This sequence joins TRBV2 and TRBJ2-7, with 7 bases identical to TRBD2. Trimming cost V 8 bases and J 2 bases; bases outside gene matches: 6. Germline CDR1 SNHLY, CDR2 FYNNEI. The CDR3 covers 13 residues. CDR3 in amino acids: CASGRGVPYEQYF. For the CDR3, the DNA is TGTGCCAGCGGCCGGGGGGTTCCCTACGAGCAGTACTTC.

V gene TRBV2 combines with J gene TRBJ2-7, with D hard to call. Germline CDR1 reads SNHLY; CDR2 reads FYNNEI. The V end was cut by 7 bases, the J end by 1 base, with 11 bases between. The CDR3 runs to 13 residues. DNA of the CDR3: TGTGCCAGCAATGGTCTCTATTCCTACGAGCAGTACTTC. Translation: CASNGLYSYEQYF.

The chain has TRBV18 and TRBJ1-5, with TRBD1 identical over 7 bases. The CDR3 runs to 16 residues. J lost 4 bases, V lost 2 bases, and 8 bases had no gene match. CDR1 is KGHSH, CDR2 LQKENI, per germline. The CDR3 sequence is CASSPSNYRGNQPQHF. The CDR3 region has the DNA TGTGCCAGCTCACCATCGAATTACAGGGGAAATCAGCCCCAGCATTTT.

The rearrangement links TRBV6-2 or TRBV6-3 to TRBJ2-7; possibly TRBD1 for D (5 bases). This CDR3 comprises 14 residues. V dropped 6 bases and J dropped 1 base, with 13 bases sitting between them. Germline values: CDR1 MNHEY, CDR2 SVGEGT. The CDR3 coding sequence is TGTGCCAGCAGCCCGCCCAGGGTGTCCTACGAGCAGTACTTC. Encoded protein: CASSPPRVSYEQYF.

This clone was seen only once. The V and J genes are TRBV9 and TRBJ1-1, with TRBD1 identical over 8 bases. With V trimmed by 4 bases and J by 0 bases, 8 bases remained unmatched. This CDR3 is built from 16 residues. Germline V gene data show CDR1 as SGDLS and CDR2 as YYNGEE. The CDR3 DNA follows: TGTGCCAGCAGCACGACAGGGGCGGGATTGAACACTGAAGCTTTCTTT. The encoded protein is CASSTTGAGLNTEAFF.

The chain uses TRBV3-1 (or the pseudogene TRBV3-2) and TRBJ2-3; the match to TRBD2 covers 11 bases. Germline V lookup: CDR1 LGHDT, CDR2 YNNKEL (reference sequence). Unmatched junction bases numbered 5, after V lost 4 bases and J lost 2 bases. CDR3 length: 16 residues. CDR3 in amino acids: CASSRKLAGVTDTQYF. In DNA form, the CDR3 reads TGTGCCAGCAGCCGAAAACTAGCGGGGGTCACAGATACGCAGTATTTT.

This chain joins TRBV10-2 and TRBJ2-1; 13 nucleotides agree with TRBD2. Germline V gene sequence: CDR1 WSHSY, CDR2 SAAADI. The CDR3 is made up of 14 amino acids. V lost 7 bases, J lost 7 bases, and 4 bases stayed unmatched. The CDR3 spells CASKGLAGENEQFF. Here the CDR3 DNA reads TGCGCCAGCAAAGGACTAGCGGGAGAGAATGAGCAGTTCTTC.

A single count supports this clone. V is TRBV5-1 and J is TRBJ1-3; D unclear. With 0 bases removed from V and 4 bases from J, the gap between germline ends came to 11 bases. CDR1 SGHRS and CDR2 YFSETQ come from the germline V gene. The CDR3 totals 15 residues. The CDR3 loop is CASSLVGVSGNTIYF. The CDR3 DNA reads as TGCGCCAGCAGCTTGGTCGGGGTATCGGGAAACACCATATATTTT.

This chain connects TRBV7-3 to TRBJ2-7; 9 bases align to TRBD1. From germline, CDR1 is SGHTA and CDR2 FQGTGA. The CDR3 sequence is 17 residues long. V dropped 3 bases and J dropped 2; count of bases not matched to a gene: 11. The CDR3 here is CASSFTLRDRDAYEQYF. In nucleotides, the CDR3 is TGTGCCAGCAGCTTCACTCTCCGGGACAGGGACGCCTACGAGCAGTACTTC.

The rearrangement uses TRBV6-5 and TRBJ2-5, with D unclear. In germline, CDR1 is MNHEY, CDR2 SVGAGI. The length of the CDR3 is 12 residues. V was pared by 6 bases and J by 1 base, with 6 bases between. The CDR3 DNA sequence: TGTGCCAGCAGCCACACCCAAGAGACCCAGTACTTC. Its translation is CASSHTQETQYF.

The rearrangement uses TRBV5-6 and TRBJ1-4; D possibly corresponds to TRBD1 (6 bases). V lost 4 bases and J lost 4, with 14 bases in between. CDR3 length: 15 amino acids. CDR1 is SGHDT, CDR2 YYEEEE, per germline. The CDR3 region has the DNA TGTGCCAGCAGCACCTGGACAGCCCGTAATGAAAAACTGTTTTTT. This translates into CASSTWTARNEKLFF.

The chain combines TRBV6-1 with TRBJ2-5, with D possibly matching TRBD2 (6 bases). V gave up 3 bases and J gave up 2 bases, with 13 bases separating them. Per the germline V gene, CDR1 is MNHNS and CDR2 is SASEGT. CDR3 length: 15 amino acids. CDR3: CASSDTGTLQETQYF. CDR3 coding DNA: TGTGCCAGCAGTGACACCGGGACTTTACAAGAGACCCAGTACTTC.

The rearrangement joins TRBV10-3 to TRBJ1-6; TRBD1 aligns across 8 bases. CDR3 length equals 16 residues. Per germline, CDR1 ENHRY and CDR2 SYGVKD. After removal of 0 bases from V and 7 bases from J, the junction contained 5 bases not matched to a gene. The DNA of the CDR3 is TGTGCCATCAGTGAGTCCTCGCAGGGGGCGAATTCACCCCTCCACTTT. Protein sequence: CAISESSQGANSPLHF.

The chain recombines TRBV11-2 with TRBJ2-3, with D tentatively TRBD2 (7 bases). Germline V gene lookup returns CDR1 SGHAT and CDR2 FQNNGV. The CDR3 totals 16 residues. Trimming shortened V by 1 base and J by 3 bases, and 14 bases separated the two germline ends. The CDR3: CASSLVSGGLTDTQYF. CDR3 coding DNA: TGTGCCAGCAGCTTAGTCTCGGGGGGCCTGACAGATACGCAGTATTTT.

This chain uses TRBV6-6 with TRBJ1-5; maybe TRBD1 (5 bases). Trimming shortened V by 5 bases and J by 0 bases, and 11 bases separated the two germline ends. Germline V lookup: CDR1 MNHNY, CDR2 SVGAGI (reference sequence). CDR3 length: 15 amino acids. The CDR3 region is CASSLGQGSNQPQHF. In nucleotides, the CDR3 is TGTGCCAGCAGTCTGGGTCAGGGTAGCAATCAGCCCCAGCATTTT.

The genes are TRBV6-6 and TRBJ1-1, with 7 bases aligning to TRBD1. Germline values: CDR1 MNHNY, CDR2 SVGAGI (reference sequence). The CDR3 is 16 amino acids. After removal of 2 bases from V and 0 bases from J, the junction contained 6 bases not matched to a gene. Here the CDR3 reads CASSYGQGGLNTEAFF. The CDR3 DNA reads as TGTGCCAGCAGTTACGGGCAGGGGGGACTGAACACTGAAGCTTTCTTT.

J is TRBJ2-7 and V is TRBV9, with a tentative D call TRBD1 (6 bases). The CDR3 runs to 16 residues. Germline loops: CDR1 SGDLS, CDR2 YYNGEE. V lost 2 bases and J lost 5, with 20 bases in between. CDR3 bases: TGTGCCAGCAGCGTTTCCCACGGACAGACCTCAGACGAGCAGTACTTC. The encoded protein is CASSVSHGQTSDEQYF.

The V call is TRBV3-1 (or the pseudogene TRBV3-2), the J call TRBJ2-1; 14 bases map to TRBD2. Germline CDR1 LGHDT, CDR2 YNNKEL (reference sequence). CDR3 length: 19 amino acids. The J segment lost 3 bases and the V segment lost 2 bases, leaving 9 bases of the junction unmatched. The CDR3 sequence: CASSQTGTSGGYYYNEQFF. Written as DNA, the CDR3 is TGTGCCAGCAGCCAAACGGGGACTAGCGGGGGCTACTACTACAATGAGCAGTTCTTC.

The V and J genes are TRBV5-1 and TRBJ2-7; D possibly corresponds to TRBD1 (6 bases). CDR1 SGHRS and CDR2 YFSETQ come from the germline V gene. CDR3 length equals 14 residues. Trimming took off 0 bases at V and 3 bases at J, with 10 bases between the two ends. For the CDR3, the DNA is TGCGCCAGCAGCTTGGTTCAGGGGAACTACGAGCAGTACTTC. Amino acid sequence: CASSLVQGNYEQYF.